This TCR beta chain was recovered during a study of precursors of human CD4 cytotoxic T cells (dated by TCRdb to 2017 to 2018). Concerning the study at large: The bulk TCR-seq analysis covered CD4+ memory subsets from 11 to 15 donors in total. Sequences for both the TCRalpha and TCRbeta chains came out of the TCR-seq analysis of 11 to 15 donors (table S7). Overall results and qualifications from the work: According to the authors, a human observational design cannot definitively establish the direction of differentiation between precursor and effector cells. Expanded effector clonotypes made up a larger fraction of IL-7Rhigh TEMRA clonotypes than of TEM or TCM clonotypes. Only about 95% of the 14 donors were included in some bulk TCR-seq comparisons, which suggests that not every subset was available for every donor. Compared with the TCM and TEM subsets, the IL-7Rhigh and IL-7R- TEMRA subsets had more restricted TCR repertoires, marked by lower diversity and more expanded clonotypes.

Of note for this clonotype: Which antigen it targets is not known. No much larger clonotype is one base removed from it; base qualities were not supplied.

Bulk UMI-based TCR sequencing was performed on four sorted CD4+ memory subsets (TCM, TEM, IL-7Rhigh TEMRA, IL-7R- TEMRA) to test a precursor-effector relationship among CD4 cytotoxic T cells. Cells were obtained from peripheral blood mononuclear cells isolated from human blood. The sample was run on an Illumina MiSeq. Under the source paper's analysis protocol: To quantify repertoire diversity, the Shannon-Wiener index was calculated using VDJtools. Expanded TCRbeta clonotypes were defined as those with a clonotype frequency of at least 3. TCRdb handled the public reads itself, with Q25 trimming in fastp and clone calling in MiXCR, and kept productive beta chains. Rows matching on CDR3 protein sequence are summarized as one entry with the most common DNA and genes. The V and J calls and clone size come from TCRdb's table, not from the authors' own analysis. The sample table shows about 280 distinct CDR3 sequences, and roughly 30% are seen once. The top ten constitute about 50% of the sample.

The germline V gene (reference sequence) provides CDR1 LNHDA and CDR2 SQIVND. The germline V end is reduced by 7 bases and the J end by 9 bases; junction bases left unmatched: 12. Spanning cysteine to phenylalanine, the CDR3 consists of 15 amino acids. Just the 45-base CDR3 DNA is kept, in frame starting at base 1. The V and J genes are TRBV19 and TRBJ2-2; 9 middle bases align to TRBD1. Input material: memory CD4+ T cells from blood (PBMCs). The receptor was isolated from a human donor in good health. The CDR3 amino acid sequence is: CASNRPGQGVRELFF. The nucleotide sequence is given as TGTGCCAGTAACAGGCCGGGACAGGGCGTTCGGGAGCTGTTTTTT. Supplemented by the reference TRBV19 and TRBJ2-2 proteins around the CDR3, the complete variable domain is DGGITQSPKYLFRKEGQNVTLSCEQNLNHDAMYWYRQDPGQGLRLIYYSQIVNDFQKGDIAEGYSVSREKKESFPLTVTSAQKNPTAFYLCASNRPGQGVRELFFGEGSRLTVL.